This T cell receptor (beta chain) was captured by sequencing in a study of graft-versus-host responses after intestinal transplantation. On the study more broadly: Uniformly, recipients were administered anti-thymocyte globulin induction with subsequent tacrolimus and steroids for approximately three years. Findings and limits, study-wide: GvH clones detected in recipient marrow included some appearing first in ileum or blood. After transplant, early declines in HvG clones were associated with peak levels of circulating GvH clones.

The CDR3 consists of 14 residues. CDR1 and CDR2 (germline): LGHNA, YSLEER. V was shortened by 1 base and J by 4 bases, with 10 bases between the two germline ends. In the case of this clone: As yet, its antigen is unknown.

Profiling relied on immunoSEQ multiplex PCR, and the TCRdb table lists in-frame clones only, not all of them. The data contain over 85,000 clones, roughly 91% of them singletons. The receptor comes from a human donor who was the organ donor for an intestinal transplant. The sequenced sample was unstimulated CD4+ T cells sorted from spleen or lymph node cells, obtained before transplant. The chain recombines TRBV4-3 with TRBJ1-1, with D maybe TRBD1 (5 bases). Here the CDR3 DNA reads TGCGCCAGCAGCCAAGGGCTCGGGGGCACTGAAGCTTTCTTT. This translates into CASSQGLGGTEAFF.